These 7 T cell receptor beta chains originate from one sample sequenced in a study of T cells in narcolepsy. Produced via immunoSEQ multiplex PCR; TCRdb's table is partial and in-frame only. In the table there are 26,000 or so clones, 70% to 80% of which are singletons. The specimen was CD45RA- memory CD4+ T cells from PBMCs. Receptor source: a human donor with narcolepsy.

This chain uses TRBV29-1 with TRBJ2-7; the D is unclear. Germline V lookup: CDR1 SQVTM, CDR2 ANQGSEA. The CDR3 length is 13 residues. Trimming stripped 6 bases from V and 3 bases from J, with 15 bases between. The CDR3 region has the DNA TGCAGCGTCCCCGTCGGCAAGGGCTACGAGCAGTACTTC. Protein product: CSVPVGKGYEQYF.

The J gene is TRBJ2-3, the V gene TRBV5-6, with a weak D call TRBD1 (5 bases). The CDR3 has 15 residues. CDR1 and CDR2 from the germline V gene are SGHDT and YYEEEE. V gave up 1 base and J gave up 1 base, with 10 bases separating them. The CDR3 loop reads CASSLLIGGTDTQYF. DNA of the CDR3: TGTGCCAGCAGCTTGCTCATAGGGGGCACAGATACGCAGTATTTT.

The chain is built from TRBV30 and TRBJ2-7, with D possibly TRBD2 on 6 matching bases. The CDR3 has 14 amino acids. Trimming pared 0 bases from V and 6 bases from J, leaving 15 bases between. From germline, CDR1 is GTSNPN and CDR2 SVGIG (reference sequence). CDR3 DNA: TGTGCCTGGAGTGTCGGGCCTGCCGGGGGCGAGCAGTACTTC. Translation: CAWSVGPAGGEQYF.

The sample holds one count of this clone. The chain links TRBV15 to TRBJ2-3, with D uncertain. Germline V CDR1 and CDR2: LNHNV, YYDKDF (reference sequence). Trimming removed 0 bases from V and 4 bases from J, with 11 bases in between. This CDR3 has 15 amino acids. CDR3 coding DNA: TGTGCCACCAGCAGAGATGGAGCCGCGGCAGATACGCAGTATTTT. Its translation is CATSRDGAAADTQYF.

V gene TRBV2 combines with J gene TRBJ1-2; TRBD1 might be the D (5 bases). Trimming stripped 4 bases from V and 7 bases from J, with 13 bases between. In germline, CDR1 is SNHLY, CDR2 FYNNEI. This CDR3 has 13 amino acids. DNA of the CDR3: TGTGCCAGCAGTGGGCAGGGAGGTGGTGGCTACACCTTC. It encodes CASSGQGGGGYTF.

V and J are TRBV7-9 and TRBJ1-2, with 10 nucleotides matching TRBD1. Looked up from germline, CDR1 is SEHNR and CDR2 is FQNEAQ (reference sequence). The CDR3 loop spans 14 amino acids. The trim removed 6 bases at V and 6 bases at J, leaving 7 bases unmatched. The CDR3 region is CASRFTGQGNGYTF. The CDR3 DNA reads TGTGCCAGCAGGTTTACGGGACAGGGGAATGGCTACACCTTC.

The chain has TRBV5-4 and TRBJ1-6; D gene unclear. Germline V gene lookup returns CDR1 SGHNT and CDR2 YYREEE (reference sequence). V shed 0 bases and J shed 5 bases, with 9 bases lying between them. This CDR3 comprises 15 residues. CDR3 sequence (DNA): TGTGCCAGCAGCTTGGAGTCAGCTAATAATTCACCCCTCCACTTT. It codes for CASSLESANNSPLHF. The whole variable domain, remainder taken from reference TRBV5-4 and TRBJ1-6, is ETGVTQSPTHLIKTRGQQVTLRCSSQSGHNTVSWYQQALGQGPQFIFQYYREEENGRGNFPPRFSGLQFPNYSSELNVNALELDDSALYLCASSLESANNSPLHFGNGTRLTVT.